The 27 T cell receptor beta chains presented below share a single source sample, sequenced in a study of tumor-infiltrating lymphocytes in primary liver carcinoma. The researchers obtained blood RNA from unsorted whole blood and also extracted germline DNA. Production of TCR beta cDNA used 500 ng total RNA together with a constant-region primer. For TCR beta, libraries were produced by three nested multiplex PCR rounds using slightly modified ARM-PCR. The opening two PCR rounds, around 9 cycles each, paired TRBV1-TRBV30 forward primers with a C-beta reverse primer. Using its own MiXCR run on the multiplex PCR reads, TCRdb lists one record per CDR3 protein. The data show 300,000 to 400,000 distinct CDR3 sequences, with about 60% seen just once and around 9.5% held by the top ten. The sample taken for sequencing was peripheral blood. These receptor sequences come from a man aged 35 to 55 with primary liver carcinoma and hepatitis B virus infection.

Comments on this clonotype: At one boundary the junction diverges from the germline segment, which might be a read error. The J gene is TRBJ2-1, the V gene TRBV6-1; 11 nucleotides match TRBD2. CDR3 size: 15 residues. Germline V gene data show CDR1 as MNHNS and CDR2 as SASEGT. This CDR3 is CASSGAQLAGVEQFF. CDR3 nucleotide sequence: TGTGCCAGCAGTGGAGCGCAACTAGCGGGAGTTGAGCAGTTCTTT.

As regards this clonotype: A much larger clonotype is one base distant, so this may be a read error. The CDR3 reads CASGSDFPYEQYF. CDR3 bases: TGTGCCAGCGGTTCTGACTTTCCCTACGAGCAGTACTTC. The chain employs TRBV6-1 and TRBJ2-7, with D uncertain. Germline V gene sequence: CDR1 MNHNS, CDR2 SASEGT. The CDR3 extends over 13 amino acids. Between the trimmed V and J ends, which lost 8 bases and 2 bases, there was a span of 13 bases.

In the case of this clonotype: The junction shows a germline mismatch at one end, possibly a read error. V usage is TRBV6-2 or TRBV6-3 and J usage is TRBJ1-6; weak D call: TRBD1 (6 bases). CDR3 length: 14 residues. The germline gives CDR1 MNHEY, CDR2 SVGEGT. The CDR3 sequence is CSSSHQQGYSPLHF. DNA of the CDR3: TGTTCCAGCAGTCACCAACAGGGCTATTCACCCCTCCACTTT.

Note on this clonotype: A single base separates this from a much larger clone, so it may be a read error. The CDR3 region is CATTMGERNTDTQYF. The DNA of the CDR3 is TGTGCCACTACCATGGGGGAGCGTAACACAGATACGCAGTATTTT. V usage is TRBV5-8 and J usage is TRBJ2-3, with D perhaps matching TRBD1 or TRBD2 (5 bases each). Trimming took off 9 bases at V and 2 bases at J, with 19 bases between the two ends. The CDR3 extends over 15 amino acids. CDR1 SGHTS and CDR2 YDEGEE come from the germline V gene.

Written as DNA, the CDR3 is TGCGCCAGCAGCTTGAGGACGGCAGGGACTTCTTTCTTT. Its protein is CASSLRTAGTSFF. This chain connects TRBV5-1 to TRBJ1-1; D perhaps matches TRBD1 (5 bases). The V gene's germline CDR1 is SGHRS and CDR2 YFSETQ. The V gene lost 1 base and the J gene lost 12 bases, with 16 bases spanning the gap. This CDR3 is built from 13 residues.

Turning to this clonotype: The junction shows a germline mismatch at one end, possibly a read error. V gene TRBV29-1 combines with J gene TRBJ2-3; 11 nucleotides match TRBD1. Per germline, CDR1 SQVTM and CDR2 ANQGSEA. This CDR3 has 14 amino acids. CDR3 bases: TGCAGCGTTGAGAGGACAGGGGGCACATATACGCAGTATTTT. Translating it yields CSVERTGGTYTQYF.

This clonotype was counted ten times or more. In DNA form, the CDR3 reads TGCGCCAGCAGCCAAGCGGGACAGGGGGGCAATCAGCCCCAGCATTTT. It translates to CASSQAGQGGNQPQHF. The rearrangement uses TRBV4-1 and TRBJ1-5; 11 nucleotides match TRBD1. Germline CDR1 is MGHRA and CDR2 is YSYEKL. CDR3 length: 16 residues. V lost 1 base and J lost 2; bases outside the gene matches: 1.

Remarks on this clonotype: One end of the junction does not line up with germline, which may come from a read error. This chain uses TRBV29-1 with TRBJ2-1; 12 nucleotides align to TRBD2. The length of the CDR3 is 16 residues. Germline loops: CDR1 SQVTM, CDR2 ANQGSEA. This chain's CDR3 is CSVVGRTSGKVNERFF. The CDR3 DNA reads TGCAGCGTTGTGGGGAGGACTAGCGGGAAAGTGAATGAGCGGTTCTTC.

This clonotype has just a few counts. The chain recombines TRBV28 with TRBJ2-4, with 10 bases lining up with TRBD1. V shed 8 bases and J 9 bases; nucleotides not matched to a gene: 19. Looked up from germline, CDR1 is MDHEN and CDR2 is SYDVKM. The CDR3 is made up of 17 amino acids. CDR3 in DNA: TGTGCCAGCGCTACTTTTACCTCCGGGACAGGGGTGGTCATTCAGTACTTC. Protein sequence: CASATFTSGTGVVIQYF.

The chain joins TRBV20-1 to TRBJ2-7; no clear D. V lost 0 bases and J 2 bases, leaving 5 bases between the germline ends. This CDR3 has 12 residues. CDR1 is DFQATT and CDR2 is SNEGSKA in the germline V gene (reference sequence). The chain's CDR3 is CSARDGPYEQYF. CDR3 sequence (DNA): TGCAGTGCTAGAGACGGACCCTACGAGCAGTACTTC.

On this clonotype: One end of the junction fails to match germline, which may point to a read error. This CDR3 is CTSSVRDRGYEQYF. CDR3 coding DNA: TGTACCAGTAGTGTCCGGGACAGGGGCTACGAGCAGTACTTC. J is TRBJ2-7 and V is TRBV6-6; 10 bases line up with TRBD1. CDR1 and CDR2 from the germline V gene are MNHNY and SVGAGI (reference sequence). The CDR3 runs 14 residues.

The J gene is TRBJ1-1, the V gene TRBV10-3; D ambiguous. V lost 8 bases to trimming and J lost 3 bases, with 13 bases between them. The CDR3 covers 13 residues. CDR1 and CDR2 from the germline V gene are ENHRY and SYGVKD. The CDR3 bases are TGTGCCATCCGAAGAGACATGTACACTGAAGCTTTCTTT. This codes for CAIRRDMYTEAFF.

With regard to this clonotype: One end of the junction fails to match germline, which may point to a read error. The chain employs TRBV5-5 and TRBJ1-5; tentative D call: TRBD1 (6 bases). Germline V lookup: CDR1 SGHKS, CDR2 YYEKEE (reference sequence). The CDR3 has 14 amino acids. Written as DNA, the CDR3 is TGTACCAGCAGCCCGGGGGCGGGAGTTCAGCCCCAGCATTTT. Translation gives CTSSPGAGVQPQHF.

Notes on this clonotype: A junction end diverges from the germline sequence, so it may reflect a read error. The V gene is TRBV5-4, the J gene TRBJ2-2; D gene unclear. Looked up from germline, CDR1 is SGHNT and CDR2 is YYREEE (reference sequence). There are 15 residues in the CDR3. The CDR3 DNA is TGTGCCAGCAGCTTCGGGCAGAACCCCACCGAGGAGCTGTTTTTT. The encoded protein is CASSFGQNPTEELFF.

A remark on this clonotype: A read error is possible here, since a much larger clone lies one base away. The chain carries TRBV29-1 and TRBJ2-7, with 7 bases that match TRBD1. The J segment lost 2 bases and the V segment lost 6 bases, leaving 10 bases of the junction unmatched. CDR3 length: 14 amino acids. The germline gives CDR1 SQVTM, CDR2 ANQGSEA. The DNA for the CDR3 is TGCAGCGTCCGCACCCCGACAGGGACCTACGAGCAGTACTTC. Amino acid sequence: CSVRTPTGTYEQYF.

In regard to this clonotype: The junction departs from germline at one end; a sequencing error may be responsible. V is TRBV6-6 and J is TRBJ1-1; D unresolved. CDR3 size: 10 residues. Germline V gene data show CDR1 as MNHNY and CDR2 as SVGAGI (reference sequence). CDR3 in amino acids: CARSRQEALF. The CDR3 nucleotides are TGTGCCAGGAGCCGCCAAGAAGCTTTGTTT.

A remark on this clonotype: A much bigger clone sits one base away, suggesting this may be a read error. CDR3 sequence (DNA): TGTGGCAGCAGCAATCTAGCGGGAGGGCCGAGGGATTACAATGAGCAGTTCTTC. Translated: CGSSNLAGGPRDYNEQFF. The chain is built from TRBV6-6 and TRBJ2-1; TRBD2 agrees at 12 bases. The CDR3 is 18 residues long. Looked up from germline, CDR1 is MNHNY and CDR2 is SVGAGI (reference sequence).

On this clonotype: This may come from a read error, since a much larger clone is one base off. The V and J genes are TRBV12-3 or TRBV12-4 and TRBJ1-4; a possible D gene is TRBD1 (5 bases). V lost 6 bases, J lost 5 bases, and 13 bases lay in between. The CDR3 loop spans 14 amino acids. The CDR3 DNA follows: TGTGCCAGCAGCCGACAGCGGTGCAATGAAAAACTGTTTTTT. Translated: CASSRQRCNEKLFF.

The rearrangement links TRBV12-3 or TRBV12-4 to TRBJ2-2, with 7 bases lining up with TRBD1. The V and J ends lost 5 bases and 5 bases, in that order; junction bases with no gene match: 8. CDR3 length equals 15 residues. For the CDR3, the DNA is TGTGCCAGCAGTGCCGTGACAGGGATGACCGGGGAGCTGTTTTTT. This sequence encodes CASSAVTGMTGELFF.

Concerning this clonotype itself: This CDR3 is missing its conserved last phenylalanine or tryptophan, likely due to a read error. The chain employs TRBV11-2 and TRBJ2-1, with D uncertain. The CDR3 loop spans 13 amino acids. CDR1 is SGHAT, CDR2 FQNNGV, per germline. CDR3 amino acids: CTSSSELYNEQFL. The CDR3 DNA follows: TGTACCAGCAGCTCAGAGCTGTACAATGAGCAGTTCCTC.

The chain uses TRBV11-2 and TRBJ2-7; 12 nucleotides line up with TRBD2. The germline gives CDR1 SGHAT, CDR2 FQNNGV. V was clipped by 5 bases and J by 4 bases; unmatched bases: 18. The CDR3 contains 19 residues. The CDR3 spells CASSPVVRSRGLAGYEQYF. CDR3 DNA: TGTGCCAGCAGCCCTGTGGTGAGGAGTAGAGGACTAGCGGGGTACGAGCAGTACTTC.

As concerns this clonotype: Since the CDR3 does not end with the conserved phenylalanine or tryptophan, this likely comes from a read error. No DNA is shown, since the ends of the CDR3 on it are uncertain; the CDR3 is the one TCRdb lists. The rearrangement joins TRBV29-1 to TRBJ2-5; no check of the table's D call, TRBD1, against the DNA was made. The CDR3 is made up of 12 amino acids, end residues included. CDR1 and CDR2 (germline): SQVTM, ANQGSEA. This CDR3 is CSVPLGVETKYS.

A word on this clonotype: The CDR3 ends on some other residue instead of the conserved phenylalanine or tryptophan, so this is likely a read error. In DNA, the CDR3 is TGTGCCAGCAGGGCCCGGCCGAGTCAGCCCCAGCATTCT. Amino acids: CASRARPSQPQHS. This chain connects TRBV6-1 to TRBJ1-5, with D unresolved. V gave up 6 bases and J gave up 6 bases, with 12 bases separating them. From germline, CDR1 is MNHNS and CDR2 SASEGT. CDR3 length: 13 amino acids.

As to this clonotype: At one boundary the junction diverges from the germline segment, which might be a read error. CDR3 in DNA: TGTGCCTGCAGTTTCTTCTCCGGGACAGCCTCAAACACCATATATTTT. It specifies CACSFFSGTASNTIYF. The chain links TRBV6-6 to TRBJ1-3; 7 bases line up with TRBD1. Germline assignment: CDR1 MNHNY and CDR2 SVGAGI (reference sequence). The CDR3 consists of 16 residues.

On this clonotype itself: A much larger clonotype is one base distant, so this may be a read error. J is TRBJ2-7 and V is TRBV4-3, with TRBD2 matching over 8 bases. Looked up from germline, CDR1 is LGHNA and CDR2 is YSLEER. The CDR3 is made up of 16 amino acids. The CDR3 region is CASSQAGREEPYDQYF. The CDR3 nucleotides read TGCGCCAGCAGCCAAGCGGGGCGGGAGGAGCCCTACGATCAGTACTTC.

A remark on this clonotype: A read error may produce the germline difference seen at one junction end. The chain combines TRBV28 with TRBJ2-3, with TRBD2 identical over 8 bases. From germline, CDR1 is MDHEN and CDR2 SYDVKM. The CDR3 is 16 amino acids. CDR3 protein: CASSRIAGPSTDMQYF. The DNA for the CDR3 is TGTGCCAGCAGTCGCATAGCGGGACCTAGCACAGATATGCAGTATTTT.

The chain employs TRBV6-6 and TRBJ2-7, with D perhaps being TRBD1 or TRBD2 (6 bases each). The CDR3 runs to 15 residues. Germline V lookup: CDR1 MNHNY, CDR2 SVGAGI (reference sequence). V gave up 6 bases and J gave up 3 bases, with 18 bases separating them. CDR3 in amino acids: CASSPPGRGGYEQYF. The DNA for the CDR3 is TGTGCCAGCAGCCCCCCCGGGAGAGGGGGCTACGAGCAGTACTTC.